This is a list of T cell receptor beta chains from one sample in a study of identical twins. Each CDR3 protein gets one entry after TCRdb re-called the 5' RACE reads with MiXCR. The sample includes some 710,000 distinct CDR3 sequences, around 6% of them seen just once. Material for sequencing was naive T cells sorted from blood. Every receptor here comes from a man younger than 35 in good health. Both conserved end residues are part of each CDR3. D genes are given only for firm matches. Some rows have no size entry. The others give once, few or many, or a class for an expanded clone.

j_call d_call v_call clone_size cdr3_aa cdr3_nt
TRBJ2-5 NA TRBV15 many CATSRDPSGETQYF TGTGCCACCAGCAGGGACCCCTCGGGAGAGACCCAGTACTTC
TRBJ2-5 TRBD2 TRBV11-1 few CASSLSTSGTFYQETQYF TGTGCCAGCAGCTTGTCCACTAGCGGTACCTTCTACCAAGAGACCCAGTACTTC
TRBJ1-3 TRBD1 TRBV5-5 NA CASSSGTVTGNTIYF TGTGCCAGCAGCTCCGGGACAGTCACTGGAAACACCATATATTTT
TRBJ2-1 TRBD2 TRBV9 few CASSGPLAGPYNEQFF TGTGCCAGCAGCGGGCCACTAGCGGGACCCTACAATGAGCAGTTCTTC
TRBJ2-7 NA TRBV4-1 few CASSQDRPVSYEQYF TGCGCCAGCAGCCAAGATCGCCCAGTCTCCTACGAGCAGTACTTC
TRBJ1-5 TRBD1 TRBV28 many CASSLKDRELLRPQHF TGTGCCAGCAGTTTAAAGGACAGGGAACTCCTACGGCCCCAGCATTTT
TRBJ2-5 NA TRBV7-2 few CASSLVGPETQYF TGTGCCAGCAGCTTAGTAGGTCCGGAGACCCAGTACTTC
TRBJ2-3 TRBD1 TRBV7-6 few CASSTGQGNADTQYF TGTGCCAGCAGCACGGGACAGGGTAATGCAGATACGCAGTATTTT
TRBJ1-6 NA TRBV4-3 many CASSQESGSPLHF TGCGCCAGCAGCCAAGAATCCGGTTCACCCCTCCACTTT
TRBJ2-1 NA TRBV5-1 many CASSASGAYNEQFF TGCGCCAGCAGTGCTTCAGGCGCCTACAATGAGCAGTTCTTC
TRBJ1-1 NA TRBV3-1 many CASSQGGLNTEAFF TGTGCCAGCAGCCAAGGGGGACTGAACACTGAAGCTTTCTTT
TRBJ2-1 NA TRBV27 few CASHLDSGSYNEQFF TGTGCCAGCCACTTGGATAGCGGATCCTACAATGAGCAGTTCTTC
TRBJ2-1 TRBD2 TRBV4-1 NA CASRSAGTRDYNEQFF TGCGCCAGCAGGAGTGCCGGGACTAGAGACTACAATGAGCAGTTCTTC
TRBJ2-3 TRBD2 TRBV7-2 NA CASSSTGLAGDTQYF TGTGCCAGCAGCTCAACTGGACTAGCAGGTGATACGCAGTATTTT
TRBJ2-3 NA TRBV19 few CASTPRGAPSNAQYF TGTGCCAGTACCCCGAGAGGGGCCCCCTCCAATGCGCAGTATTTT
TRBJ2-1 NA TRBV12-3/TRBV12-4 many CASRPGTRPYNEQFF TGTGCCAGCAGGCCCGGGACCCGACCCTACAATGAGCAGTTCTTC
TRBJ1-3 NA TRBV6-1 few CASSDREVSFSGNTIYF TGTGCCAGCAGTGACAGGGAGGTTTCTTTCTCTGGAAACACCATATATTTT
TRBJ1-2 TRBD1 TRBV12-3/TRBV12-4 many CASSSDRAAHGYTF TGTGCCAGCAGTTCCGACAGGGCGGCTCATGGCTACACCTTC
TRBJ2-1 NA TRBV10-3 many CAIRTDYNEQFF TGTGCCATCCGGACGGATTACAATGAGCAGTTCTTC
TRBJ2-3 NA TRBV28 NA CASSKGVISTDTQYF TGTGCCAGCAGCAAAGGAGTAATTAGCACAGATACGCAGTATTTT
TRBJ2-1 NA TRBV10-3 NA CAAWDPANEQFF TGTGCCGCTTGGGACCCAGCCAATGAGCAGTTCTTC
TRBJ2-7 TRBD2 TRBV20-1 many CSAKGLAYEQYF TGCAGTGCTAAGGGACTAGCGTACGAGCAGTACTTC
TRBJ2-5 NA TRBV12-3/TRBV12-4 few CASSSPPGDQETQYF TGTGCCAGCAGTTCACCCCCCGGGGACCAAGAGACCCAGTACTTC
TRBJ2-5 NA TRBV5-4 NA CASSVDRSRQETQYF TGTGCCAGCAGCGTCGACAGGTCGCGTCAAGAGACCCAGTACTTC
TRBJ2-2 NA TRBV3-1 NA CASNLGGGELFF TGTGCCAGCAATTTGGGAGGCGGGGAGCTGTTTTTT
TRBJ2-2 NA TRBV12-3/TRBV12-4 many CASSRRVGELFF TGTGCCAGCAGCCGGAGGGTCGGGGAGCTGTTTTTT
TRBJ2-2 NA TRBV10-3 few CACAGRDLNTGELFF TGTGCCTGCGCCGGCCGGGACCTAAACACCGGGGAGCTGTTTTTT
TRBJ2-7 NA TRBV12-3/TRBV12-4 few CASSSRTAESYEQYF TGTGCCAGCAGTTCCCGGACCGCGGAATCCTACGAGCAGTACTTC
TRBJ2-7 NA TRBV20-1 few CSARPSLTEKNSYEQYF TGCAGTGCTAGACCTTCTTTAACGGAAAAAAACTCCTACGAGCAGTACTTC
TRBJ1-1 NA TRBV10-3 many CAIRAGTGNTEAFF TGTGCCATCAGAGCCGGGACGGGGAACACTGAAGCTTTCTTT
TRBJ2-3 NA TRBV5-1 many CASSWDWDRPDTQYF TGCGCCAGCAGCTGGGACTGGGACCGCCCGGATACGCAGTATTTT
TRBJ2-5 NA TRBV27 many CASSLGTIGETQYF TGTGCCAGCAGTTTAGGGACGATTGGAGAGACCCAGTACTTC